What follows is one T cell receptor (beta chain) and its context. This table comes from immunoSEQ multiplex PCR, and its TCRdb copy is limited to in-frame clones, with some not included. The data hold some 69,000 clones, with about four fifths observed a single time. The data were obtained in a study of Tregs in tolerant kidney transplant recipients. Unstimulated Tregs (CD4+CD25+CD127-) and CD4+CD25- non-Tregs were sorted from PBMCs. The V end lost 4 bases, the J end lost 5 bases, and 14 bases lay between the germline ends. CDR3 length: 14 residues. The sequenced sample consisted of CD4+ T cells from blood. The rearrangement uses TRBV23-1 and TRBJ2-5; possible D gene TRBD1, 5 bases. TRBV23-1 is labeled an ORF, and its function is uncertain. The TCR was taken from a human donor in good health. The CDR3 DNA reads as TGCGCCAGCAGTCTTTCCTCAGGGTTCGAGACCCAGTACTTC. Amino acid sequence: CASSLSSGFETQYF.